This TCR beta chain was observed in a study of human versus mouse CDR3 diversity and MHC coevolution. The sample holds one count of this clone. Antigen specificity is unknown. Libraries were prepared by immunoSEQ multiplex PCR; TCRdb keeps only in-frame clonotypes and omits some of them. The sample yields roughly 86,000 clones, 90% to 95% seen once. Sorting isolated naive CD4 T cells lacking CD45RO and expressing CD62L. Overall study results and limits: Mice had fewer CDR3 deletions and insertions than humans on average. Humans had the largest estimated TCR beta repertoire, 1.5 million to 2 million clonotypes.

The CDR3 loop spans 12 amino acids. Germline CDR1 SGHRS, CDR2 YFSETQ. J was trimmed by 7 bases and V by 5 bases; bases with no gene match: 3. The specimen sequenced was naive CD4+ T cells from blood. The subset denotes: CD45RO-negative CD62L-positive naive CD4 T cells. This chain joins TRBV5-1 and TRBJ1-1, with 9 nucleotides matching TRBD1. This clonotype was sampled from a person aged 25 to 75 in good health. CDR3 bases: TGCGCCAGCAGGCCGGACAGGGGTGAAGCTTTCTTT. It translates to CASRPDRGEAFF.